This T cell receptor (beta chain) was profiled in a study of glioma-infiltrating T cells. General study findings and limits: Gliomas, especially low-grade, showed above-expected tissue-blood divergence; non-neoplastic patients showed below. CDR3 overlap between tissue and blood was very small.

At least ten counts were recorded for this clonotype. No antigen is known for it. TCR alpha and beta CDR3 regions were amplified from RNA using iRepertoire nested multiplex PCR. One-step reverse transcription and amplification started from about 100-400 ng of tissue mRNA or PBMC total RNA. Each CDR3 protein is one row after TCRdb ran MiXCR on the multiplex PCR reads. This sample yields 6,000 or so distinct CDR3 sequences, of which about 28% are seen a single time; approximately 13% belongs to the top ten. V lost 0 bases to trimming and J lost 1 base, with 14 bases between them. The CDR3 runs to 16 residues. Germline V CDR1 and CDR2: GTSNPN, SVGIG (reference sequence).

This chain joins TRBV30 and TRBJ2-3; D may correspond to TRBD1 or TRBD2 (5 bases each). Material for sequencing was glioma tissue, nonneoplastic brain tissue, or PBMCs (not recorded which). The sequence was obtained from a human donor with low-grade glioma or glioblastoma, undergoing nonglioma brain surgery, or in good health (not recorded which). The CDR3 DNA is TGTGCCTGGAGTGTACTCTCAGGGACGCGCACAGATACGCAGTATTTT. Translated, it gives CAWSVLSGTRTDTQYF.